Detailed here is one TCR beta chain. This record comes from a study of blood T cell repertoires in COVID-19. Study in general: T cells, B-cell-depleted T cells, or PBMCs provided the cDNA or gDNA that served as material.

Original methodology: The assay estimated nucleated cells by amplifying reference gene primers. The assay was immunoSEQ multiplex PCR, and TCRdb's table has in-frame clones only and misses some. D and trimming were read from the DNA, whereas the V and J calls and clone size are those reported in that table. Among around 25,000 clones listed, 65% to 75% were seen once. Trimming pared 3 bases from V and 7 bases from J, leaving 4 bases between. The germline gives CDR1 SGHDN, CDR2 FVKESK. The CDR3 totals 11 residues. Sequencing used peripheral blood. This receptor was taken from a man aged 50-59 years with COVID-19, enrolled during active disease. The rearrangement uses TRBV14 and TRBJ1-3; D gene uncertain. The DNA of the CDR3 is TGTGCCAGCAGCCACGTGAACACCATATATTTT. Its protein product is CASSHVNTIYF.